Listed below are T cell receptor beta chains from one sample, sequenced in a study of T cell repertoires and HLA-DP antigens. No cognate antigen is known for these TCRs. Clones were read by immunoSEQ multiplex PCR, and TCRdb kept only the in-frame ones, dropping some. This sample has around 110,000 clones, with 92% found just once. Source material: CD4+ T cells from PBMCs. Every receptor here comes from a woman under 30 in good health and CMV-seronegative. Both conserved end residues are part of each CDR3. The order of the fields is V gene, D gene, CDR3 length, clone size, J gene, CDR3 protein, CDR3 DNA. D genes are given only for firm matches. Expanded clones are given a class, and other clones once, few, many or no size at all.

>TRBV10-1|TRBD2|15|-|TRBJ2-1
CASSESLAGEDEQFF
TGCGCCAGCAGTGAGTCACTGGCGGGAGAAGATGAGCAGTTCTTC
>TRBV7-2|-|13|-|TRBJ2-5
CASSSGRQETQYF
TGTGCCAGCAGCTCCGGACGACAAGAGACCCAGTACTTC
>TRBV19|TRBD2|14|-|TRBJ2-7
CASSRGDSRREQYF
TGTGCCAGTAGTCGGGGGGATAGCCGGCGCGAGCAGTACTTC
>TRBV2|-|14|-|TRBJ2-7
CASSERRFTYEQYF
TGTGCCAGCAGTGAACGTAGATTTACCTACGAGCAGTACTTC
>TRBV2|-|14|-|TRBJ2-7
CASSVGRKGYEQYF
TGTGCCAGCAGTGTGGGCAGGAAGGGCTACGAGCAGTACTTC
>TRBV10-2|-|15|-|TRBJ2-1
CASSVALFRYNEQFF
TGCGCCAGCAGCGTAGCCCTATTCCGCTACAATGAGCAGTTCTTC
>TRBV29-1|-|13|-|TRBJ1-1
CSVHQGLNTEAFF
TGCAGCGTTCATCAGGGCCTCAACACTGAAGCTTTCTTT
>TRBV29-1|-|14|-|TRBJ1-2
CSVVIGPRNYGYTF
TGCAGCGTTGTTATAGGGCCCAGGAACTATGGCTACACCTTC
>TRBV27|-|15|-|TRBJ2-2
CASRTQGSDTGELFF
TGTGCCAGCAGAACTCAGGGGTCTGACACCGGGGAGCTGTTTTTT
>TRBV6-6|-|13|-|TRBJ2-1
CASSYSGVPSSFF
TGTGCCAGCAGTTACTCGGGAGTCCCCTCGTCGTTCTTC
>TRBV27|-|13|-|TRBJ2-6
CASSFSGANVLTF
TGTGCCAGCAGTTTCTCTGGGGCCAACGTCCTGACTTTC
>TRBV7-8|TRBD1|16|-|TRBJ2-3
CASSSPRQGGTDTQYF
TGTGCCAGCAGCTCACCCCGACAGGGGGGCACAGATACGCAGTATTTT
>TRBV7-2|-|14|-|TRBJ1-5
CASSAGDIGQPQHF
TGTGCCAGCAGCGCTGGCGATATTGGTCAGCCCCAGCATTTT
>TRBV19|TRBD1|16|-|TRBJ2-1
CASSQNQGVSYNEQFF
TGTGCCAGTAGCCAAAACCAGGGGGTCTCCTACAATGAGCAGTTCTTC
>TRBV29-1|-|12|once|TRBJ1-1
CSVEGRVLGAFF
TGCAGCGTTGAAGGACGGGTCCTAGGAGCTTTCTTT
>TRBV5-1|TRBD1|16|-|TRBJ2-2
CASSSTGQGGTGELFF
TGCGCCAGCAGCTCTACCGGACAGGGGGGCACCGGGGAGCTGTTTTTT
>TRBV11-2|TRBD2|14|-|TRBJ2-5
CASSLRFGGETQYF
TGTGCCAGCAGCTTACGTTTCGGGGGGGAGACCCAGTACTTC
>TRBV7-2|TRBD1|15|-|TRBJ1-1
CASSLGGQGNTEAFF
TGTGCCAGCAGCTTAGGCGGACAGGGGAACACTGAAGCTTTCTTT
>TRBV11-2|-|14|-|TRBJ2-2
CASSSLRGTGELFF
TGTGCCAGCAGCTCCCTAAGAGGCACCGGGGAGCTGTTTTTT
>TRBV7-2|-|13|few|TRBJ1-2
CASSLQANYGYTF
TGTGCCAGCAGCCTCCAGGCTAACTATGGCTACACCTTC
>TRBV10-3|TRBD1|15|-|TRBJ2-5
CAIRLGGTGGETQYF
TGTGCCATCAGACTAGGTGGGACAGGGGGAGAGACCCAGTACTTC
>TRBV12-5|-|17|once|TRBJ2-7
CASGLIEGDSLYYEQYF
TGTGCTAGTGGTTTGATAGAGGGGGACTCTCTCTACTACGAGCAGTACTTC
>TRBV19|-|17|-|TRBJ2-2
CASSIKHSSGNTGELFF
TGTGCCAGTAGTATTAAACACAGTAGCGGCAACACCGGGGAGCTGTTTTTT
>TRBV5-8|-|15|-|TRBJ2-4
CASSNVRLAKNIQYF
TGTGCCAGCAGCAACGTGAGGCTAGCCAAAAACATTCAGTACTTC
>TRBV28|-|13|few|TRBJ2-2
CASNRPGTGELFF
TGTGCCAGCAACCGACCGGGAACCGGGGAGCTGTTTTTT
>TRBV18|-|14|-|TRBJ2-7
CASSPARGPYEQYF
TGTGCCAGCTCACCAGCCAGGGGCCCCTACGAGCAGTACTTC
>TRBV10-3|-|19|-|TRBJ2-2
CAISLSGQGQLLNTGELFF
TGTGCCATCAGCCTCTCAGGGCAGGGACAACTCTTGAACACCGGGGAGCTGTTTTTT